This is a list of T cell receptor beta chains from one sample in a study of regulatory T cells in long-lasting Graves disease. Each CDR3 protein gets one entry after TCRdb re-called the multiplex PCR reads with MiXCR. In the table there are 550,000 to 600,000 distinct CDR3 sequences, about 16% of which are singletons. These data were likewise used in another study, on T cells in Graves' hyperthyroidism and ophthalmopathy.

Source: peripheral blood mononuclear cells (PBMCs), taken at new diagnosis, from a patient treated with antithyroid drugs. These receptors all come from a man between 18 and 35 years old with Graves disease. Both conserved end residues are part of each CDR3. A D gene is named only where the DNA matches it firmly. Clone size is not always given. Where it is, it says once, few, many or a class for expanded clones.

few,TRBV18,TRBJ1-3,.,CASSKMGETGNTIYF,TGTGCCAGCTCAAAGATGGGGGAGACTGGAAACACCATATATTTT
many,TRBV7-9,TRBJ2-7,.,CASSSPGLIYYEQYF,TGTGCCAGCAGCTCACCAGGTCTAATTTACTACGAGCAGTACTTC
.,TRBV6-1,TRBJ1-1,.,CASSARLMNTEAFF,TGTGCCAGCAGTGCCCGTTTAATGAACACTGAAGCTTTCTTT
many,TRBV6-1,TRBJ2-7,TRBD2,CASSPGTSFFSYEQYF,TGTGCCAGCAGCCCCGGGACTAGCTTTTTCTCCTACGAGCAGTACTTC
few,TRBV19,TRBJ2-7,.,CASSPAKVAGTLEQYF,TGTGCCAGTAGTCCCGCTAAGGTAGCTGGTACGTTGGAGCAGTACTTC
many,TRBV11-2,TRBJ2-5,.,CASGLLPGETQYF,TGTGCCAGCGGCCTATTACCGGGGGAGACCCAGTACTTC
.,TRBV29-1,TRBJ1-2,TRBD1,CSEKAGQNSYTF,TGCAGCGAGAAAGCGGGACAGAATAGCTACACCTTC
many,TRBV28,TRBJ2-7,TRBD2,CASRITVAGGGFHEQYF,TGTGCCAGCAGGATAACCGTAGCGGGAGGAGGATTCCACGAGCAGTACTTC
few,TRBV3-1,TRBJ2-6,.,CASSPTGIVVLTF,TGTGCCAGCAGCCCCACCGGGATCGTCGTCCTGACTTTC
many,TRBV7-8,TRBJ1-4,TRBD1,CASCGDSSNEKLFF,TGTGCCAGCTGTGGGGACAGTTCTAATGAAAAACTGTTTTTT
.,TRBV5-1,TRBJ1-2,TRBD1,CASSLERTGVGYTF,TGCGCCAGCAGCTTGGAAAGGACAGGGGTCGGCTACACCTTC
.,TRBV3-1,TRBJ2-1,.,CASSPRNTYNEQFF,TGTGCCAGCAGCCCCCGCAACACATACAATGAGCAGTTCTTC
many,TRBV11-2,TRBJ2-1,.,CASSLIGLYTNNEQFF,TGTGCCAGCAGCTTAATAGGACTATACACTAACAATGAGCAGTTCTTC